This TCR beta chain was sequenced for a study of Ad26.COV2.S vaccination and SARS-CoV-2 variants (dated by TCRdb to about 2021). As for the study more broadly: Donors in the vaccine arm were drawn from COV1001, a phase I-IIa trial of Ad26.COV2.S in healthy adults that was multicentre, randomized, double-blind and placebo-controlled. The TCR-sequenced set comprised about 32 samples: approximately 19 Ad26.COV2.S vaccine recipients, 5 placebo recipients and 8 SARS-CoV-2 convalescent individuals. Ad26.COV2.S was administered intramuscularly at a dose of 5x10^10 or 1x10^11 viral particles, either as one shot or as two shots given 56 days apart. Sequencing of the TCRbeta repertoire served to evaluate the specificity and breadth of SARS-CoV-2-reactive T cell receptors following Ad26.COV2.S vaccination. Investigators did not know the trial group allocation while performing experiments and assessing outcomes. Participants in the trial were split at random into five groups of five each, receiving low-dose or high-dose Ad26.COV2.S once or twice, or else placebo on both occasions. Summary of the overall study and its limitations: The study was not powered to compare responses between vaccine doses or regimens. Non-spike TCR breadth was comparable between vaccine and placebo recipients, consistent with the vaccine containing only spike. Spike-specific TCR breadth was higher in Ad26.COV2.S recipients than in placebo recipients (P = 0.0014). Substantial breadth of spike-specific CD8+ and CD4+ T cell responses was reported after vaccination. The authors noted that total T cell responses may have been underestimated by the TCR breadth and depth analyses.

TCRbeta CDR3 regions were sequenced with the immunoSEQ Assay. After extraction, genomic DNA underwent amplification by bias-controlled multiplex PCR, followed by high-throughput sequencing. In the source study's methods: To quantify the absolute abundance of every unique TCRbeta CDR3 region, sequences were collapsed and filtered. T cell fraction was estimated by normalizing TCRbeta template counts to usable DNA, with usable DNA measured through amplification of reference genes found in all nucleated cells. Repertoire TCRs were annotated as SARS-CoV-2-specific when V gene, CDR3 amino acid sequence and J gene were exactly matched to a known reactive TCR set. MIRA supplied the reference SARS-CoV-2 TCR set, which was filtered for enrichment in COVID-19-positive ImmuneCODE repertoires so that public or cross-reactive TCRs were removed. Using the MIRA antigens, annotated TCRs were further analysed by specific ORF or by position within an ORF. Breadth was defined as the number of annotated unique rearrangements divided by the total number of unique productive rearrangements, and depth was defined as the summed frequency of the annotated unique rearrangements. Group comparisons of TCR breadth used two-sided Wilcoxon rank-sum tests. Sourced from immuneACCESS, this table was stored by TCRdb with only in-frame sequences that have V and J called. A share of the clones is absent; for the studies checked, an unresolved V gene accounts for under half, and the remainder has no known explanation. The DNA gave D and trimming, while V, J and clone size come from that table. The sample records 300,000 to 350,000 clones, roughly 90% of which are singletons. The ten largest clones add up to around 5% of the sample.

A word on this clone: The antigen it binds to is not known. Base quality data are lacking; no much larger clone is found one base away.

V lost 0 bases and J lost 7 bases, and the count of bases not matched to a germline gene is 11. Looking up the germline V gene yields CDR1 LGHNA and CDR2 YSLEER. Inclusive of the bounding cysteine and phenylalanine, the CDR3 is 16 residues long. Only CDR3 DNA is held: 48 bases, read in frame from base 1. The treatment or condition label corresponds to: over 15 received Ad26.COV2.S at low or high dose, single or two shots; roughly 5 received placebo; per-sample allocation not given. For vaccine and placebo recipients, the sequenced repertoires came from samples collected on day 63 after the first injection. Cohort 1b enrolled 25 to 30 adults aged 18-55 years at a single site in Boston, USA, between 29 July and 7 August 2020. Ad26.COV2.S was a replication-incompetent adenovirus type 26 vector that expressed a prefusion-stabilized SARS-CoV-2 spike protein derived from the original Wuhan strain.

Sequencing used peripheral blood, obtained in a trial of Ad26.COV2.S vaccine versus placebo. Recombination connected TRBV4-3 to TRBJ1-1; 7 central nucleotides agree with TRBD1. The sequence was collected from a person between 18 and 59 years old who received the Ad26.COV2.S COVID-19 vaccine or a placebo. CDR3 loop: CASSQDPGQLHFEAFF. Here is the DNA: TGCGCCAGCAGCCAAGATCCGGGACAGCTACATTTTGAAGCTTTCTTT.